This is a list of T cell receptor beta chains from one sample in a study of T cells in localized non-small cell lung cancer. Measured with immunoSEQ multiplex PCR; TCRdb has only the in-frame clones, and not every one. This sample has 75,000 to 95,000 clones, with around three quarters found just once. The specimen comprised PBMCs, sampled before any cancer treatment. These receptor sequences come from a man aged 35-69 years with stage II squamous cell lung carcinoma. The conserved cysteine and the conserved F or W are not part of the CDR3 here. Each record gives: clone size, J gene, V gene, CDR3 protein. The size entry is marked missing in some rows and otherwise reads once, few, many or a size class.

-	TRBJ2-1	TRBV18	ASSPPGVSEQF
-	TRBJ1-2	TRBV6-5	ASSYTGTDNYGYT
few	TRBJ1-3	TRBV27	ASSWKGTGAGNTIY
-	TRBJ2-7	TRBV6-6	ASSYSNRPTYEQY
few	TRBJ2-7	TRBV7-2	ASSPPGRTYEQY
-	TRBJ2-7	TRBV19	ASSSDRGSAVLY
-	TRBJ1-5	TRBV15	ATSRGRKEGNQPQH
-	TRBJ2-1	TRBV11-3	ASSLAVRDEQF
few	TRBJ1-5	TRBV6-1	ASSDRTYVSNQPQH
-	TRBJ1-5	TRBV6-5	ASSYSPNSNQPQH
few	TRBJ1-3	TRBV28	ASSLTGNTIY
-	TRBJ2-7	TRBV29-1	SVERGGHEQY
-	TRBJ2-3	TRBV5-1	ASSLNAATDTQY
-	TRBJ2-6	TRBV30	AWSFTGAGANVLT
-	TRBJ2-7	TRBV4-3	ASSRWAGENYEQY
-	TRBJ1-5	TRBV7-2	ASSPGTSGFYSNQPQH
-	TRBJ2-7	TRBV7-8	ASSSRRFSSYEQY
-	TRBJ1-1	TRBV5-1	ASSLLGETEAF
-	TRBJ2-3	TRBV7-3	ASSLMGTSVADTQY
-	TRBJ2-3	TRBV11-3	ASSLEGTTQY
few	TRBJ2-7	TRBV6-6	ASSYSREQY
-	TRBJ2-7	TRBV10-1	ASRGPRGTYEQY
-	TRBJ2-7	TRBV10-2	ASSEGRGNEQY
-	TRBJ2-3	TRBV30	AWSVTGTDTQY
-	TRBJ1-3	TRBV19	ASSIKDSAGNTIY
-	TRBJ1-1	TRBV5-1	ASSFQGRNTEAF
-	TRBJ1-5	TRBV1	TSTLPLRTGLGQPQH
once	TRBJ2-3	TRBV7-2	ASSILAGVRTDTQY
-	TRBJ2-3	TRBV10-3	AISETGSTDTQY
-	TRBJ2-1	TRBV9	ASSVSGTYNEQF
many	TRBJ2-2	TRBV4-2	ASSQESGSFPGELF
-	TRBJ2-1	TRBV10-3	AIRPGGSYNEQF
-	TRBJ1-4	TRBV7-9	ASSLWRRDRNNEKLF
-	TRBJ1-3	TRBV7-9	ASSLAGAPSGNTIY
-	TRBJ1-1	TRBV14	ASRWDQNTEAF
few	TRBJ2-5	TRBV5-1	ASSGTGTGETQY
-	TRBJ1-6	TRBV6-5	ASSFDTGSSPLH
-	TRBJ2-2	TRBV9	ASRPTSGTGELF
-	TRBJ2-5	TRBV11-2	ASSLGQETQY
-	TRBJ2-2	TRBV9	ASSVVPGSASNTGELF
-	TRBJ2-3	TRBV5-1	ASRRGDADTQY
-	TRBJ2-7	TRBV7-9	ASSGETYEQY
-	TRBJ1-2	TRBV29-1	SVEGRQSYGYT
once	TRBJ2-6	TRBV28	ASTFQRDFRANVLT
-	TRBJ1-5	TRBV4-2	ASSPDGVDNQPQH
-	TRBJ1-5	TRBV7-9	ASSLTNSNQPQH
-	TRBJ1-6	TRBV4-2	ASSPEDRGPSPLH
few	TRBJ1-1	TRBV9	ASSALNTEAF
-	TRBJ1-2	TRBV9	ASSVGDRGSSISYGYT
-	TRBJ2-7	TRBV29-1	SARTGEQY
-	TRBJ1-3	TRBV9	ASSPSLAMSSGNTIY